A selection of T cell receptor beta chains follows, all from one sample in a study of blood T cell repertoires in COVID-19. TCRdb keeps only in-frame clones here, not all; method: immunoSEQ multiplex PCR. The table has roughly 240,000 clones, around 90% seen once. Sequenced sample: PBMCs or T cells enriched from blood (not recorded which). The receptors derive from a man aged 45-60 years who had been exposed to COVID-19. CDR3s include the opening cysteine and the closing phenylalanine or tryptophan. Fields, in order: V gene, D gene, J gene, CDR3 protein. The D gene is left open where the match is weak.

V gene: TRBV9; D gene: .; J gene: TRBJ1-5; CDR3 protein: CASSAGLNSNQPQHF
V gene: TRBV2; D gene: TRBD1; J gene: TRBJ1-6; CDR3 protein: CASSPRDRAGSPLHF
V gene: TRBV2; D gene: .; J gene: TRBJ1-2; CDR3 protein: CASSEGRGTKYGYTF
V gene: TRBV5-1; D gene: .; J gene: TRBJ2-1; CDR3 protein: CASSLGGGVDNEQFF
V gene: TRBV18; D gene: .; J gene: TRBJ1-2; CDR3 protein: CASSPPGGNYGYTF
V gene: TRBV4-2; D gene: .; J gene: TRBJ2-1; CDR3 protein: CASSQDVPSYNEQFF
V gene: TRBV7-3; D gene: TRBD2; J gene: TRBJ2-3; CDR3 protein: CASSLELAGVPTQYF
V gene: TRBV7-9; D gene: TRBD1; J gene: TRBJ2-7; CDR3 protein: CASSQDRSGRAYEQYF
V gene: TRBV5-5; D gene: TRBD1; J gene: TRBJ2-2; CDR3 protein: CASSLNGGQGAGELFF
V gene: TRBV5-1; D gene: TRBD1; J gene: TRBJ2-5; CDR3 protein: CASSPAGQGVETQYF
V gene: TRBV6-4; D gene: .; J gene: TRBJ1-3; CDR3 protein: CASSRDPTECNTIYF
V gene: TRBV12-3/TRBV12-4; D gene: .; J gene: TRBJ1-6; CDR3 protein: CASSPRTNSPLHF
V gene: TRBV18; D gene: TRBD1; J gene: TRBJ1-1; CDR3 protein: CASSPLQGDLNTEAFF
V gene: TRBV5-4; D gene: .; J gene: TRBJ1-4; CDR3 protein: CASSLDSATNEKLFF
V gene: TRBV9; D gene: TRBD2; J gene: TRBJ2-1; CDR3 protein: CASSVEGLAGGGYNEQFF
V gene: TRBV5-1; D gene: .; J gene: TRBJ1-1; CDR3 protein: CASSWSQGTEAFF
V gene: TRBV18; D gene: .; J gene: TRBJ2-1; CDR3 protein: CASSPLSGVYNEQFF
V gene: TRBV24-1; D gene: .; J gene: TRBJ2-7; CDR3 protein: CATSDPYGWYF
V gene: TRBV15; D gene: .; J gene: TRBJ1-4; CDR3 protein: CATSRDARTNEKLFF
V gene: TRBV28; D gene: .; J gene: TRBJ1-2; CDR3 protein: CASSPQWGRDGYTF